The clone carrying this T cell receptor (beta chain) was counted a few times. Antigen unknown. V lost 4 bases, J lost 3 bases, and 10 bases lay in between. Germline V gene data show CDR1 as LNHDA and CDR2 as SQIVND (reference sequence). CDR3 size: 13 residues. This entry comes from a study of T cell repertoires in cytomegalovirus infection. Each CDR3 protein is one row after TCRdb ran MiXCR on the reads. Among roughly 800,000 distinct CDR3 sequences listed, around 29% were seen once. This receptor was taken from a human donor in good health (CMV status not recorded). Some clones in this sample may be carry-over from other donors' samples. The sequenced sample was cultured CD8+ T cells from PBMCs, obtained from culture after CMV antigen stimulation. V gene TRBV19 combines with J gene TRBJ2-7; D remains ambiguous. CDR3 residues: CASSTTPGYEQYF. The CDR3 DNA is TGTGCCAGTAGTACCACCCCGGGCTACGAGCAGTACTTC.